This T cell receptor (beta chain) was obtained from a study of blood T cell repertoires in COVID-19. Study background: From the United States, Italy and Spain came samples of acute and convalescent COVID-19.

Clones were read by immunoSEQ multiplex PCR, and TCRdb kept only the in-frame ones, dropping some. The sample holds fewer than 350,000 clones, 86% seen once. This clone was found once. Looked up from germline, CDR1 is SGHRS and CDR2 is YFSETQ. The CDR3 extends over 12 amino acids. Trimming stripped 5 bases from V and 3 bases from J, with 9 bases between. The material sequenced was peripheral blood. The receptor was derived from a woman in her twenties or thirties with COVID-19, enrolled during active disease. The chain links TRBV5-1 to TRBJ2-7; maybe TRBD1 (5 bases). The CDR3 region has the DNA TGCGCCAGCAGGAGAGACAGCTACGAGCAGTACTTC. Amino acid sequence: CASRRDSYEQYF.